The 26 T cell receptor beta chains below were found in one sample sequenced in a study of vaccination effects on CD4 cells after COVID-19. Using viral peptide pools, the ViraFEST assay grew out antigen-specific CD4+ T cells prior to sequencing. Upon completion of around 9 days in culture, CD4+ T cells were isolated. These receptors lack a known antigen. Repertoires were generated with immunoSEQ multiplex PCR, while TCRdb's copy carries only in-frame clones and drops some. The sample shows approximately 87,000 clones, 70% to 75% of them seen only once. The material sequenced was CD4+ T cells from PBMCs cultured with HCoV-229E spike peptides, taken before COVID-19 vaccination. These TCRs come from a human donor who received a COVID-19 vaccine.

This clone turned up a few times. The V call is TRBV19, the J call TRBJ2-7; D is ambiguous. Between the trimmed V and J ends, which lost 7 bases and 11 bases, there was a span of 15 bases. The CDR3 is made up of 11 amino acids. The germline V gene encodes CDR1 LNHDA and CDR2 SQIVND (reference sequence). CDR3 DNA: TGTGCCAGTAACCCCCTCGCTCGGAAGTACGTC. Protein product: CASNPLARKYV.

This clone is a singleton in its sample. V gene TRBV4-3 combines with J gene TRBJ1-2; no clear D gene. There are 16 residues in the CDR3. The V gene lost 2 bases and the J gene lost 0 bases, with 13 bases spanning the gap. CDR1 LGHNA and CDR2 YSLEER come from the germline V gene. The CDR3 protein is CASSQRISTTNYGYTF. CDR3 DNA: TGCGCCAGCAGCCAAAGGATCTCGACTACTAACTATGGCTACACCTTC.

The rearrangement joins TRBV29-1 to TRBJ1-1; 7 bases fit TRBD1. The CDR3 consists of 14 residues. In germline, CDR1 is SQVTM, CDR2 ANQGSEA. Unmatched junction bases numbered 9, after V lost 5 bases and J lost 3 bases. CDR3 nucleotide sequence: TGCAGCGTTTGGACAGGAATGCGGGACACTGAAGCTTTCTTT. This translates into CSVWTGMRDTEAFF.

This rearrangement joins TRBV5-6 to TRBJ2-5, with D perhaps TRBD1 or TRBD2 (6 bases each). V was shortened by 2 bases and J by 14 bases, with 16 bases between the two germline ends. The CDR3 spans 12 residues. The germline V gene encodes CDR1 SGHDT and CDR2 YYEEEE. Here the CDR3 DNA reads TGTGCCAGCAGCTTCGCGATGGGGGGCGGATACTTC. Its translation is CASSFAMGGGYF. Drawing the rest from reference TRBV5-6 and TRBJ2-5, the complete variable domain is DAGVTQSPTHLIKTRGQQVTLRCSPKSGHDTVSWYQQALGQGPQFIFQYYEEEERQRGNFPDRFSGHQFPNYSSELNVNALLLGDSALYLCASSFAMGGGYFGPGTRLLVL.

The count of this clone is one. Other DNA sequences in the same sample also yield this CDR3. V is TRBV5-4 and J is TRBJ2-5; D may be TRBD2 (6 bases). The CDR3 length is 13 residues. V was cut by 2 bases and J by 2 bases, with 7 bases left in between. Germline CDR1 reads SGHNT; CDR2 reads YYREEE (reference sequence). CDR3 in amino acids: CASSFRGQETQYF. The CDR3, as DNA: TGTGCCAGCAGCTTTCGGGGGCAAGAGACCCAGTACTTC.

V gene TRBV6-2 or TRBV6-3 combines with J gene TRBJ2-7, with 8 bases aligning to TRBD1. This CDR3 spans 15 amino acids. The junction had 8 bases not matched to a gene; V was cut back by 0 bases and J by 7 bases. Per germline, CDR1 MNHEY and CDR2 SVGEGT. The CDR3 here is CASSYSYVQGVEQYV. CDR3 DNA: TGTGCCAGCAGTTACTCCTACGTACAGGGGGTTGAGCAGTACGTC.

In nucleotides, the CDR3 is TGTGCCAGCAGCCCCCAAGGGGGGGCAGATACGCAGTATTTT. The encoded protein is CASSPQGGADTQYF. This rearrangement joins TRBV9 to TRBJ2-3; weak D call: TRBD2 (7 bases). V was pared by 4 bases and J by 4 bases, with 13 bases between. The length of the CDR3 is 14 residues. Germline CDR1 and CDR2: SGDLS and YYNGEE. Full variable domain (outside the CDR3, taken from reference TRBV9 and TRBJ2-3): DSGVTQTPKHLITATGQRVTLRCSPRSGDLSVYWYQQSLDQGLQFLIQYYNGEERAKGNILERFSAQQFPDLHSELNLSSLELGDSALYFCASSPQGGADTQYFGPGTRLTVL.

The chain joins TRBV24-1 to TRBJ1-4; 7 nucleotides line up with TRBD1. Germline CDR1 KGHDR, CDR2 SFDVKD. V trimming: 7 bases; J trimming: 0 bases; junction bases outside the gene matches: 16. The CDR3 has 19 amino acids. The DNA of the CDR3 is TGTGCCACCAGCAGAGACAGGGTAATAGTTTGGGCAACTAATGAAAAACTGTTTTTT. Its translation is CATSRDRVIVWATNEKLFF.

The chain uses TRBV5-6 and TRBJ2-5, with D perhaps assigned TRBD1 or TRBD2 (7 bases each). Trimming cost V 2 bases and J 5 bases, with 25 bases left between them. The CDR3 is 18 amino acids. Germline CDR1 is SGHDT and CDR2 is YYEEEE. The CDR3 protein is CASSFPRLGGGPEETQYF. The CDR3 bases are TGTGCCAGCAGCTTCCCTCGGCTGGGAGGGGGCCCCGAGGAGACCCAGTACTTC.

The chain recombines TRBV7-3 with TRBJ2-5; D call uncertain. The CDR3 contains 14 residues. Germline V gene lookup returns CDR1 SGHTA and CDR2 FQGTGA. V dropped 0 bases and J dropped 5 bases, with 10 bases sitting between them. As DNA, the CDR3 is TGTGCCAGCAGCTTAACCCCATCCGGGGAGACCCAGTACTTC. It is translated as CASSLTPSGETQYF.

The table lists this clone with a few counts. The chain has TRBV19 and TRBJ2-7; D might be TRBD1 (7 bases). V dropped 4 bases and J dropped 6 bases, with 13 bases sitting between them. This CDR3 has 13 residues. The V gene's germline CDR1 is LNHDA and CDR2 SQIVND (reference sequence). CDR3 nucleotides: TGTGCCAGTAGTACTAGACAGGGAGGCGAGCAGTACGTC. Protein: CASSTRQGGEQYV.

J is TRBJ1-5 and V is TRBV19, with 7 bases matching TRBD1. The germline gives CDR1 LNHDA, CDR2 SQIVND (reference sequence). This CDR3 is built from 14 residues. V lost 7 bases, J lost 1 base, and 4 bases stayed unmatched. The CDR3 is CASTQTGSNQPQHF. The CDR3 coding sequence is TGTGCCAGTACCCAGACAGGGAGCAATCAGCCCCAGCATTTT.

This chain uses TRBV2 with TRBJ1-5, with D unresolved. The CDR3 sequence is 12 residues long. Germline V lookup: CDR1 SNHLY, CDR2 FYNNEI. Trimming removed 3 bases at V and 7 bases at J, with 7 bases between. CDR3 loop: CASSDVGQPQHF. The CDR3 DNA is TGTGCCAGCAGTGATGTTGGACAGCCCCAGCATTTT.

The chain combines TRBV7-2 with TRBJ2-3; D could derive from TRBD1 or TRBD2 (5 bases each). The CDR3 has 13 residues. V was shortened by 1 base and J by 6 bases, with 8 bases between the two germline ends. Germline CDR1 and CDR2: SGHTA and FQGNSA. The CDR3 sequence: CASSLGGFDTQYF. CDR3 nucleotide sequence: TGTGCCAGCAGCTTAGGGGGGTTTGATACGCAGTATTTT.

The CDR3 here is CASSYRFQETQYF. DNA for the CDR3: TGTGCCAGCAGTTACAGATTCCAAGAGACCCAGTACTTC. V usage is TRBV6-5 and J usage is TRBJ2-5; D unresolved. Germline CDR1 is MNHEY and CDR2 is SVGAGI. V was trimmed by 2 bases and J by 1 base, leaving 5 bases between them. The CDR3 has 13 amino acids.

The gene calls are TRBV5-1 and TRBJ2-2, with 7 bases identical to TRBD1. Per germline, CDR1 SGHRS and CDR2 YFSETQ. The V gene end was trimmed by 4 bases and the J gene end by 5 bases; junction bases not matched to a gene: 11. The CDR3 covers 16 residues. CDR3 DNA: TGCGCCAGCAGCATGACAGGGATCAACCCTACCGGGGAGCTGTTTTTT. Amino acid sequence: CASSMTGINPTGELFF.

The chain joins TRBV5-1 to TRBJ2-2; D is undetermined. The CDR3 runs 14 residues. Germline CDR1 and CDR2: SGHRS and YFSETQ. V was shortened by 7 bases and J by 1 base, with 11 bases between the two germline ends. CDR3 sequence: CASSPAVNTGELFF. Written as DNA, the CDR3 is TGCGCCAGCTCTCCCGCGGTGAACACCGGGGAGCTGTTTTTT. The full variable domain, in which reference TRBV5-1 and TRBJ2-2 provide the parts outside the CDR3, is KAGVTQTPRYLIKTRGQQVTLSCSPISGHRSVSWYQQTPGQGLQFLFEYFSETQRNKGNFPGRFSGRQFSNSRSEMNVSTLELGDSALYLCASSPAVNTGELFFGEGSRLTVL.

The rearrangement uses TRBV24-1 and TRBJ2-3; TRBD2 agrees at 9 bases. V shed 5 bases and J 8 bases; nucleotides not matched to a gene: 10. Germline values: CDR1 KGHDR, CDR2 SFDVKD. This CDR3 spans 15 amino acids. The CDR3 region has the DNA TGTGCCACCAGTGGGGCGGGGGGGCCAGGAGGTACGCAGTATTTT. It encodes CATSGAGGPGGTQYF.

In nucleotides, the CDR3 is TGTGCCAGCAGCAGAAGGACAGGAGATACGCAGTATTTT. Its protein product is CASSRRTGDTQYF. The gene calls are TRBV5-4 and TRBJ2-3; 7 bases fit TRBD1. The CDR3 sequence is 13 residues long. The germline CDR1 and CDR2 sequences are SGHNT and YYREEE (reference sequence). V gave up 4 bases and J gave up 5 bases; unmatched junction bases: 4.

The J gene is TRBJ2-2, the V gene TRBV29-1; TRBD1 or TRBD2 may be the D gene (6 bases each). The CDR3 covers 14 residues. Germline values: CDR1 SQVTM, CDR2 ANQGSEA. V shed 6 bases and J shed 0 bases, with 11 bases lying between them. The CDR3 DNA follows: TGCAGCGTGGCGGGACACGCGAACACCGGGGAGCTGTTTTTT. It translates to CSVAGHANTGELFF.

The V gene is TRBV27, the J gene TRBJ1-4, with unresolved D. Trimming stripped 5 bases from V and 0 bases from J, with 16 bases between. The CDR3 is 17 residues long. Germline loops: CDR1 MNHEY, CDR2 SMNVEV (reference sequence). The CDR3 region has the DNA TGTGCCAGCAGTCGAGATTGGTTATCTCCAACTAATGAAAAACTGTTTTTT. The encoded protein is CASSRDWLSPTNEKLFF.

The CDR3 nucleotides are TGCGCCAGCAGCTTGCTCGCAGGGGCTGACGTGGAGACCCAGTACTTC. It yields the protein CASSLLAGADVETQYF. The V call is TRBV5-1, the J call TRBJ2-5, with a weak D call TRBD1 (6 bases). Trimming took off 1 base at V and 5 bases at J, with 18 bases between the two ends. Germline CDR1 is SGHRS and CDR2 is YFSETQ. The length of the CDR3 is 16 residues.

The chain couples TRBV18 to TRBJ2-6, with TRBD2 identical over 12 bases. The trim removed 5 bases at V and 1 base at J, leaving 3 bases unmatched. This CDR3 spans 17 amino acids. Germline assignment: CDR1 KGHSH and CDR2 LQKENI. In DNA, the CDR3 is TGTGCCAGCTCATTGGGGACTAGCGGGTCTGGGGCCAACGTCCTGACTTTC. It translates to CASSLGTSGSGANVLTF. The variable domain in full, with the rest retrieved from reference TRBV18 and TRBJ2-6, is NAGVMQNPRHLVRRRGQEARLRCSPMKGHSHVYWYRQLPEEGLKFMVYLQKENIIDESGMPKERFSAEFPKEGPSILRIQQVVRGDSAAYFCASSLGTSGSGANVLTFGAGSRLTVL.

This chain links TRBV18 with TRBJ2-5, with TRBD1 identical over 9 bases. Trimming at V came to 3 bases and at J to 3 bases, leaving 11 bases not matched to a gene. The CDR3 is 17 residues long. Germline V lookup: CDR1 KGHSH, CDR2 LQKENI. CDR3 protein: CASSPNGDRGTEETQYF. The CDR3 region has the DNA TGTGCCAGCTCACCGAACGGCGACAGGGGGACCGAAGAGACCCAGTACTTC.

The chain uses TRBV14 and TRBJ2-2, with D uncertain. Germline V gives CDR1 SGHDN, CDR2 FVKESK. V was cut by 4 bases and J by 6 bases, with 12 bases left in between. The CDR3 runs 14 residues. The CDR3: CASSPKLLSGELFF. Written as DNA, the CDR3 is TGTGCCAGCAGCCCGAAGCTTCTCTCCGGGGAGCTGTTTTTT.

This clone was seen only a few times. V and J are TRBV7-2 and TRBJ1-2; D gene uncertain. Per germline, CDR1 SGHTA and CDR2 FQGNSA. The CDR3 contains 12 residues. Trimming pared 1 base from V and 6 bases from J, leaving 6 bases between. The CDR3 region has the DNA TGTGCCAGCAGCTTAGAGGGTAATGGCTACACCTTC. Protein product: CASSLEGNGYTF. The complete variable domain, with remaining parts taken from reference TRBV7-2 and TRBJ1-2, reads GAGVSQSPSNKVTEKGKDVELRCDPISGHTALYWYRQSLGQGLEFLIYFQGNSAPDKSGLPSDRFSAERTGGSVSTLTIQRTQQEDSAVYLCASSLEGNGYTFGSGTRLTVV.